Below, one T cell receptor (beta chain) is given with its context. CD4+CD45RO+CD25- cells were isolated as memory CD4+ T cells. The germline V gene encodes CDR1 SGHTA and CDR2 FQGNSA. The CDR3 consists of 14 residues. The V end lost 3 bases, the J end lost 5 bases, and 11 bases lay between the germline ends. TCRdb passed the 5' RACE reads through MiXCR, listing each CDR3 protein once. Of approximately 60,000 distinct CDR3 sequences in the sample, more than 25% are singletons; the top ten hold under 3.5%. V usage is TRBV7-2 and J usage is TRBJ1-5; tentatively, D is TRBD1 (6 bases). The TCR sequence derives from a female donor with breast cancer. Sequenced input: tumor-infiltrating memory CD4+ T cells sorted from the breast tumor. Sample subset: memory CD4+ T cells, CD4+CD45RO+CD25-. The CDR3 protein is CASSFGTQHQPQHF. The CDR3 nucleotides are TGTGCCAGCAGCTTTGGGACACAGCATCAGCCCCAGCATTTT.